Listed here is a single TCR beta chain. The antigen this receptor binds is unknown. Base quality data are lacking; no much larger clone is found one base away. Between the V and J ends, shortened by 0 bases and 3 bases respectively, the junction contains 11 bases. Per the germline V gene (reference sequence), SGHKS is the CDR1 and YYEKEE is the CDR2. The cysteine opens and the phenylalanine closes a CDR3 of 15 amino acids. The entry retains the CDR3 DNA only, 45 bases that are in frame from base 1. Libraries came from 5' RACE. The sample was run on an Illumina HiSeq 2500. A second 7 to 11 cycle PCR used a sample-barcoded 5' primer and a J-beta primer mix. A template-switch 5' adaptor carrying 12 random nucleotides introduced a unique molecular identifier onto each TCR beta cDNA molecule. At least 2.5 million CDR3-containing paired-end reads were obtained from each sample. All of the RNA was converted into first-strand cDNA using the Mint cDNA synthesis kit, with a TRBC-specific oligonucleotide serving as the primer. All cDNA was treated with uracil-DNA glycosylase and then went through a first 18-cycle PCR with the universal primers M1SS and BC2_uni_R. On the study's bioinformatics: For normalization, 1 million high-quality reads, each with a distinct molecular identifier, were randomly selected from each sample. Instead of being binned into consensus sequences, reads with shared molecular identifiers were discarded. MiTCR, run with a Q25 quality threshold and the strictest error-elimination algorithm, handled CDR3 identification, clonotype clustering and error correction. A nonparametric unseen species model with Euler transformation was used to estimate lower-bound total TCR beta diversity. In TCRdb, the public reads were trimmed at Q25 with fastp and aligned with MiXCR, with productive beta chains retained. Each CDR3 protein gets just one entry, which takes the most common genes and DNA from the rows behind it. The V and J calls here are based on TCRdb, not the publication. The sample table lists 800,000 or so distinct CDR3 sequences, roughly 46% of them with a count of one. Of the sample, around 18% falls within the top ten clones.

The 40 or so donors, aged about 6 to 100 years, were systemically healthy Caucasian individuals from Russia. Each donor gave approximately 10 milliliters of peripheral blood, collected into EDTA-treated Vacutainer tubes. Ficoll-Paque density-gradient centrifugation was used to isolate PBMCs, with at least 6 million per sample. Trizol reagent was used to extract total RNA from the PBMCs, yielding at least 5 micrograms per sample. For every donor, an aliquot of PBMCs went through flow cytometry to measure the percentages of naive CD45RAhigh/CD27high T cells. The record originates from a study of blood T cells in healthy people across ages (dated by TCRdb to the mid-2010s). In terms of the full investigation: Template switching captured roughly one uniquely barcoded TCR beta cDNA molecule per two T cells in model experiments. Age-related changes in TCR beta repertoire diversity were measured in the study by deep sequencing normalized with unique cDNA molecular identifiers. Donors were grouped into four age groups: young (average approximately 15 years), middle-aged (around 39), aged (roughly 62) and long-lived (just over 80). To avoid experimental bias, donors of different ages were spread randomly across the sequencing lanes. The study analyzed two additional independent replicas of 1 million unique cDNA reads from the same blood draw for two donors, one aged 18 to 29 and one aged 80 or older.

Points the paper makes about the study in general: Estimates of total diversity from one million sequenced T cells were regarded as lower bounds and underestimates. A strong correlation was found between observed TCR beta diversity and the percentage of naive T cells measured by flow cytometry. As age increased, observed TCR beta diversity per million T cells dropped in a roughly linear way, and a significant reduction was already evident by age approximately 40. Since profiling was done on bulk unsorted PBMCs, naive and antigen-experienced compartments could not be conclusively compared. Compared with the aged group, more naive CD4+ T cells, fewer expanded clones and increased TCR diversity were shown by the long-lived group, suggesting age selection. Donor CMV infection status was unknown, potentially confounding age-related changes in expanded clonotypes.

Source material: blood. Rearrangement joined TRBV5-5 to TRBJ2-3; the D gene is perhaps TRBD1, from 6 matching bases. The receptor was derived from a man at least 80 years old in good health. The nucleotide sequence reads TGTGCCAGCAGCTTGGAAGTTACAGGGACAGATACGCAGTATTTT. This translates into CASSLEVTGTDTQYF.